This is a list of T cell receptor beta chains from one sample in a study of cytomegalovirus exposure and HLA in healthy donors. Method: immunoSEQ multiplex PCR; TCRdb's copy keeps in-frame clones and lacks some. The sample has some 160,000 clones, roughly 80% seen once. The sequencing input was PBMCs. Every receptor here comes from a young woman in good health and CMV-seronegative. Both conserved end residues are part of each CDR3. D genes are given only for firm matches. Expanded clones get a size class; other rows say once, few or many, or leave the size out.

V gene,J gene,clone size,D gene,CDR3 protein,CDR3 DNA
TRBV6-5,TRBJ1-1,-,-,CASSYGLEGYTEAFF,TGTGCCAGCAGTTATGGGTTGGAGGGTTACACTGAAGCTTTCTTT
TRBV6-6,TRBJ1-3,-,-,CASSRQIPSGNTIYF,TGTGCCAGCAGCCGACAGATTCCCTCTGGAAACACCATATATTTT
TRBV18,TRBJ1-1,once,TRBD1,CASSRDRDTEAFF,TGTGCCAGCTCACGGGACAGAGACACTGAAGCTTTCTTT
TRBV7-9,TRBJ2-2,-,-,CASSWQGTGELFF,TGTGCCAGCAGCTGGCAGGGGACCGGGGAGCTGTTTTTT
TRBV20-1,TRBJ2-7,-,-,CSASDSYEQYF,TGCAGTGCTAGCGACAGCTACGAGCAGTACTTC
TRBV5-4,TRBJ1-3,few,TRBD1,CASSSDRPAVHTIYF,TGTGCCAGCAGCTCGGACAGGCCCGCCGTCCACACCATATATTTT
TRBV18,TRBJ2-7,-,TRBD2,CASSPSGLAGVEQYF,TGTGCCAGCTCACCCTCTGGACTAGCGGGGGTTGAGCAGTACTTC
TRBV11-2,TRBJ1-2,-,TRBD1,CASSSSGTGNYGYTF,TGTGCCAGCAGCTCGTCCGGGACAGGGAACTATGGCTACACCTTC
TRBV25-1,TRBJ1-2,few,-,CASSEQEGYGYTF,TGTGCCAGCAGTGAACAGGAGGGCTATGGCTACACCTTC
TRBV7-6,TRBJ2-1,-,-,CASSLTREGEQFF,TGTGCCAGCAGCTTAACGCGGGAAGGAGAGCAGTTCTTC
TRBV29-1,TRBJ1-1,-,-,CSVGGPTAEAFF,TGCAGCGTTGGTGGGCCGACGGCTGAAGCTTTCTTT
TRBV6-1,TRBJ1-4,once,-,CATNSLEVEKLFF,TGTGCCACCAACTCTCTCGAGGTTGAAAAACTGTTTTTT
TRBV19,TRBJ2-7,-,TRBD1,CASTPGTGAYEQYF,TGTGCCAGTACCCCCGGGACAGGGGCTTACGAGCAGTACTTC
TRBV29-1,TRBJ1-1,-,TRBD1,CSAGTGFRTEAFF,TGCAGCGCCGGGACAGGGTTTCGCACTGAAGCTTTCTTT
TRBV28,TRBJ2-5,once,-,CASSTYPQGVQETQYF,TGTGCCAGCAGTACCTATCCCCAGGGCGTCCAAGAGACCCAGTACTTC
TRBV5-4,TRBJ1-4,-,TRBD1,CASSFGQENEKLFF,TGTGCCAGCAGCTTCGGACAGGAAAATGAAAAACTGTTTTTT
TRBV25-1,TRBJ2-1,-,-,CASSESQGGMTGEQFF,TGTGCCAGCAGTGAATCTCAGGGGGGAATGACTGGTGAGCAGTTCTTC
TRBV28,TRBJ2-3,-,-,CASSFEKETDTQYF,TGTGCCAGCAGTTTCGAGAAGGAGACAGATACGCAGTATTTT
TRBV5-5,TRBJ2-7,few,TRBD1,CASSYQGQGTSSYEQYF,TGTGCCAGCAGCTACCAAGGACAGGGGACCTCGTCCTACGAGCAGTACTTC
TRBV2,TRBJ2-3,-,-,CASSESYRTDTQYF,TGTGCCAGCAGTGAGAGCTACCGCACAGATACGCAGTATTTT
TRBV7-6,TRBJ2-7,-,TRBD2,CASSPRTSGLYEQYF,TGTGCCAGCAGCCCACGGACTAGCGGCCTCTACGAGCAGTACTTC
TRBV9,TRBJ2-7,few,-,CASSAGEYEQYF,TGTGCCAGCAGCGCGGGGGAGTACGAGCAGTACTTC
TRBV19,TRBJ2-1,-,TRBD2,CASSIDPYKRGGTYNEQFF,TGTGCCAGTAGTATAGACCCATATAAGCGGGGGGGCACCTACAATGAGCAGTTCTTC
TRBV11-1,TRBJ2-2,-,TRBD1,CASSWDRGRSGELFF,TGTGCCAGCAGCTGGGACAGGGGGCGGTCCGGGGAGCTGTTTTTT
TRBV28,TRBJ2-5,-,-,CASSFGQGLETQYF,TGTGCCAGCAGTTTCGGCCAGGGCTTGGAGACCCAGTACTTC
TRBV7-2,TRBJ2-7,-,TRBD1,CASSLAGTGLEQYF,TGTGCCAGCAGCTTAGCCGGGACAGGGCTGGAGCAGTACTTC
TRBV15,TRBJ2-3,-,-,CATSRVQFDTQYF,TGTGCCACCAGCAGAGTGCAGTTCGATACGCAGTATTTT
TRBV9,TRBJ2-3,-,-,CASSVGRGTDTQYF,TGTGCCAGCAGCGTAGGCAGGGGCACAGATACGCAGTATTTT
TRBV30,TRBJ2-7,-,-,CAWSTFEAYEQYF,TGTGCCTGGAGTACCTTTGAGGCTTACGAGCAGTACTTC
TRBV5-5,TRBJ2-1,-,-,CASSRRDSWFSYNEQFF,TGTGCCAGCAGCCGGCGGGACAGCTGGTTCTCCTACAATGAGCAGTTCTTC
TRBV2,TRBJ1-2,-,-,CASKGLNYGYTF,TGTGCCAGCAAGGGACTGAACTATGGCTACACCTTC